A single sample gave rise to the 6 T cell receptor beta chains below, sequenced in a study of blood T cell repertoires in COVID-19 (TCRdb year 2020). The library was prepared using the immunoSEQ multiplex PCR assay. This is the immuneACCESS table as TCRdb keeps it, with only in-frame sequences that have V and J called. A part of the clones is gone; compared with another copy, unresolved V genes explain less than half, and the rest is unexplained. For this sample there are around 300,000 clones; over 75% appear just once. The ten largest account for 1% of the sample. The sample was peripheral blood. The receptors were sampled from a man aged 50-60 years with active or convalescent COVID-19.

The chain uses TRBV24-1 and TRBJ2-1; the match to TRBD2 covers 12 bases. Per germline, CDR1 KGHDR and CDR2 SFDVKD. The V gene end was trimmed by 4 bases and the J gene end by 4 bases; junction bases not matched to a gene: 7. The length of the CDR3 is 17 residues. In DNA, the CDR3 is TGTGCCACCAGTGACCCCACTAGCGGGGGGCCTTACAATGAGCAGTTCTTC. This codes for CATSDPTSGGPYNEQFF.

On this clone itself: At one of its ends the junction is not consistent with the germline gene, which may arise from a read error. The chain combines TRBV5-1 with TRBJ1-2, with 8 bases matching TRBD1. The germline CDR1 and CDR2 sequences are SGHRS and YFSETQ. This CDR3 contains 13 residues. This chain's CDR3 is CASSLGQGPPDFF. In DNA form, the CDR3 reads TGCGCCAGCAGCTTGGGACAGGGGCCTCCCGACTTCTTC.

DNA of the CDR3: TGTGCCTTTGGGCACACAGATACGCAGTATTTT. Translation gives CAFGHTDTQYF. The chain employs TRBV30 and TRBJ2-3; unclear D gene. The CDR3 loop spans 11 amino acids. Germline CDR1 reads GTSNPN; CDR2 reads SVGIG (reference sequence). With 7 bases removed from V and 2 bases from J, the gap between germline ends came to 7 bases.

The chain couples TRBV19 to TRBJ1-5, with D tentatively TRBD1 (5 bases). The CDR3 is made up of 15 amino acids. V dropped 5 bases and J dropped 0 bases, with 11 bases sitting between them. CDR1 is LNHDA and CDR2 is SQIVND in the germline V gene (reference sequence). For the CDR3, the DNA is TGTGCCAGTAGTCCAAGGGGAAATAGCAATCAGCCCCAGCATTTT. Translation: CASSPRGNSNQPQHF.

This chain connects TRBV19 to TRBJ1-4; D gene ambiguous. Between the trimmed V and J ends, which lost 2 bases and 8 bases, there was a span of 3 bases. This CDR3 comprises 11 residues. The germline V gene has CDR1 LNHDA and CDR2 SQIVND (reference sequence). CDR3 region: CASSIREKLFF. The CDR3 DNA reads TGTGCCAGTAGTATACGGGAAAAACTGTTTTTT.

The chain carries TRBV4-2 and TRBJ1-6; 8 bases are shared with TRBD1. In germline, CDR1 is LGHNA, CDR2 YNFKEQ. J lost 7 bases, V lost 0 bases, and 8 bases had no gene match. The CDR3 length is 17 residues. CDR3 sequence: CASSQDRLTGENSPLHF. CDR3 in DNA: TGTGCCAGCAGCCAAGATAGGTTGACAGGGGAAAATTCACCCCTCCACTTT.